This record covers a single T cell receptor (beta chain). As originally analysed: Reference gene primer amplification yielded estimated nucleated cell counts. Clones were sequenced by immunoSEQ multiplex PCR, and TCRdb holds only the in-frame ones, with some missing. From that table come the V and J calls and clone size; the DNA was used to work out D and trimming. Among around 250,000 clones listed, approximately 85% were seen once. The data are from a study of blood T cell repertoires in COVID-19. The germline V gene encodes CDR1 MDHEN and CDR2 SYDVKM. The CDR3 sequence is 13 residues long. V shed 5 bases and J shed 0 bases, with 6 bases lying between them. Clinical history as reported by participants underpinned cohort assignment. In Cohort 3, a recovered donor had either two negative PCRs, clearance, or symptom resolution.

This clonotype originated in a woman aged 45-59 years who had recovered from COVID-19. The chain has TRBV28 and TRBJ2-3; weak D call: TRBD2 (5 bases). Sequencing was done on a sample of PBMCs or T cells enriched from blood (not recorded which). The CDR3 sequence: CASSRDSTDTQYF. As DNA, the CDR3 is TGTGCCAGCAGTCGGGATAGCACAGATACGCAGTATTTT.